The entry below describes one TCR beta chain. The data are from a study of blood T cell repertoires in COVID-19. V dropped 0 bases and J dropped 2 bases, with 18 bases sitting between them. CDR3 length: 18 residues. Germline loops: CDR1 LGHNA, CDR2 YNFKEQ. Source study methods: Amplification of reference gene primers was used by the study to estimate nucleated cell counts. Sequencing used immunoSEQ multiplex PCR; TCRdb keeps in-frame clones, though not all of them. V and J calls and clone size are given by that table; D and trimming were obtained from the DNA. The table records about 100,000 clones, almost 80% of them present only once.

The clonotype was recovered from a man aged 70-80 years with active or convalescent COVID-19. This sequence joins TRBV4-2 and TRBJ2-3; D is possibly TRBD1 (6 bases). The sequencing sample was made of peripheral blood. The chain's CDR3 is CASSQDPWGRAPTDTQYF. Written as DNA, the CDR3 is TGTGCCAGCAGCCAAGATCCCTGGGGGCGGGCCCCCACAGATACGCAGTATTTT.